A selection of T cell receptor beta chains follows, all from one sample in a study of blood T cell repertoires in COVID-19. Assay: immunoSEQ multiplex PCR; the TCRdb copy retains only in-frame clones and omits some. The sample has some 300,000 clones, approximately 90% seen once; the top ten hold roughly 2%. Sequencing was carried out using PBMCs or T cells enriched from blood (not recorded which). The source of these receptors is an older woman in a cohort exposed to, infected with or recovered from COVID-19 (not recorded which). CDR3s include the opening cysteine and the closing phenylalanine or tryptophan.

CASSLVAALVRTGNEQFF,TRBJ2-1,18,TRBV7-2
CSARDGDRVFF,TRBJ1-4,11,TRBV20-1
CAISESGGGTDTQYF,TRBJ2-3,15,TRBV10-3
CASSPRDRSYEQYF,TRBJ2-7,14,TRBV7-2
CASSLGTGGHEQYF,TRBJ2-7,14,TRBV28
CASSLPPQGNNSPLHF,TRBJ1-6,16,TRBV7-8
CASSFGSYGYTF,TRBJ1-2,12,TRBV28
CASSPRGRIHTDTQYF,TRBJ2-3,16,TRBV18
CASSGQGGSYNEQFF,TRBJ2-1,15,TRBV2
CASSYANLNQPQHF,TRBJ1-5,14,TRBV6-2/TRBV6-3
CASSQGGRQGFTEAFF,TRBJ1-1,16,TRBV14
CASSSSRTSGRIDEQFF,TRBJ2-1,17,TRBV6-2/TRBV6-3
CASSEYPQATNEKLFF,TRBJ1-4,16,TRBV6-1
CASSGQGNWNTEAFF,TRBJ1-1,15,TRBV28
CASKQVGELFF,TRBJ2-2,11,TRBV3-1/TRBV3-2
CASSFGRRDQPQHF,TRBJ1-5,14,TRBV28
CASTDRPGSNQPQHF,TRBJ1-5,15,TRBV19
CASSSLAGPYNEQFF,TRBJ2-1,15,TRBV7-3
CASSLDKNTGELFF,TRBJ2-2,14,TRBV7-7
CASSTSGTTSSYEQYF,TRBJ2-7,16,TRBV19
CASSLRSGTGEGGNTIYF,TRBJ1-3,18,TRBV7-9
CASSEFSGGFDGYTF,TRBJ1-2,15,TRBV25-1
CASSLRGTGTTDTQYF,TRBJ2-3,16,TRBV7-3
CASSLEGQGRYF,TRBJ2-5,12,TRBV11-2
CASRSGLADHYEQYF,TRBJ2-7,15,TRBV5-1
CASSSPDSGQETQYF,TRBJ2-5,15,TRBV5-1
CASSPAGITDTQYF,TRBJ2-3,14,TRBV7-2
CASSLQASGYNEQFF,TRBJ2-1,15,TRBV27
CASSRQGATGYTF,TRBJ1-2,13,TRBV6-5
CASRPNGGGEQFF,TRBJ2-1,13,TRBV28
CASSQDRGTSRSTYEQFF,TRBJ2-1,18,TRBV14